These 25 T cell receptor beta chains were all obtained from the same sample, sequenced in a study of identical twins (dated by TCRdb to the mid-2010s). Libraries were made using 5' RACE. Instrument used: Illumina HiSeq 2000. TCRdb reprocessed the public reads (quality trimming at Q25 with fastp, clone calling with MiXCR) and kept in-frame beta chains. Under each unique CDR3 protein, matching rows form one entry showing the most common genes and DNA. This sample is represented by roughly 490,000 distinct CDR3 sequences; approximately 14% of them were singletons. In total, the top ten clones hold 0.8% to 1% of the sample. The sample also formed part of further work on yellow fever vaccine responses in identical twins.

The specimen was CD4+ T cells sorted from blood. These receptors were obtained from a woman aged 18-29 years in good health.

The V gene is TRBV7-3, the J gene TRBJ2-1; no clear D. Trimming removed 1 base at V and 0 bases at J, with 7 bases between. The CDR3 extends over 15 amino acids. CDR1 and CDR2 (germline): SGHTA, FQGTGA. CDR3 nucleotide sequence: TGTGCCAGCAGCTTAAACCCGAGCTCCTACAATGAGCAGTTCTTC. Translation: CASSLNPSSYNEQFF.

This clonotype was recorded a few times. V and J are TRBV2 and TRBJ2-3; D possibly corresponds to TRBD2 (6 bases). V shed 4 bases and J shed 7 bases, with 24 bases lying between them. Looked up from germline, CDR1 is SNHLY and CDR2 is FYNNEI. This CDR3 has 17 amino acids. CDR3 protein: CASSGESELAGSNTQYF. CDR3 DNA sequence: TGTGCCAGCAGTGGGGAGAGTGAACTAGCTGGCTCTAATACGCAGTATTTT.

This clonotype was picked up a small number of times. The V call is TRBV6-1, the J call TRBJ2-5; D may be TRBD1 (5 bases). Germline-derived CDR1 and CDR2 are MNHNS and SASEGT. The CDR3 is made up of 13 amino acids. V was trimmed by 4 bases and J by 4 bases, leaving 10 bases between them. CDR3 in DNA: TGTGCCAGCAGTGCGCCAGGGTTAGAGACCCAGTACTTC. Encoded protein: CASSAPGLETQYF.

The J gene is TRBJ2-1, the V gene TRBV20-1, with 9 bases that match TRBD1. Losses at the gene ends were 0 bases for V and 5 bases for J; bases not matched to a gene: 14. The CDR3 is 18 residues long. Looked up from germline, CDR1 is DFQATT and CDR2 is SNEGSKA (reference sequence). CDR3 DNA: TGCAGTGCTAGAGACGCTCATGACAGGGGGTTGATAGACAATGAGCAGTTCTTC. Encoded protein: CSARDAHDRGLIDNEQFF.

This clonotype came up a few times. The chain carries TRBV20-1 and TRBJ1-4; possible D gene TRBD1, 6 bases. Germline values: CDR1 DFQATT, CDR2 SNEGSKA (reference sequence). This CDR3 comprises 14 residues. V was trimmed by 4 bases and J by 8 bases, leaving 17 bases between them. The CDR3 sequence is CSATSYKGGEKLFF. As DNA, the CDR3 is TGCAGTGCTACTTCTTACAAAGGGGGAGAAAAACTGTTTTTT.

Of note for this clonotype: A much larger clone lies a single base off, so this may be a read error. The chain employs TRBV7-9 and TRBJ2-3; 7 bases agree with TRBD2. From germline, CDR1 is SEHNR and CDR2 FQNEAQ (reference sequence). CDR3 length equals 14 residues. The CDR3 here is CAGSSSGWTDTQYF. The CDR3, as DNA: TGTGCCGGCAGCTCTAGCGGTTGGACAGATACGCAGTATTTT.

This clonotype was seen repeatedly, ten times or more. This sequence joins TRBV21-1 and TRBJ1-1; TRBD1 was called by the table and not checked on the DNA. TRBV21-1 is a pseudogene locus. CDR3 length equals 17 residues. The CDR3 spells CASSKGEQGPKNTEAFF. The CDR3 nucleotides read TGTGCCAGCAGCAAAGGGGAACAGGGGCCCAAGAACACTGAAGCTTTCTTT.

This clonotype has ten or more counts. The gene calls are TRBV10-3 and TRBJ2-6; D is undetermined. Germline CDR1 reads ENHRY; CDR2 reads SYGVKD. The CDR3 length is 12 residues. Trimming took 8 bases from V and 0 from J, leaving 2 bases between them. The CDR3 spells CAIDSGANVLTF. In DNA, the CDR3 is TGTGCCATCGACTCTGGGGCCAACGTCCTGACTTTC.

The DNA of the CDR3 is TGTGCCAGCAGTTACTCGACGCGGACTAGCGGGGGCGAGCAGTACTTC. Its translation: CASSYSTRTSGGEQYF. The chain has TRBV6-5 and TRBJ2-7, with TRBD2 matching over 13 bases. J was trimmed by 6 bases and V by 0 bases; bases with no gene match: 5. The germline gives CDR1 MNHEY, CDR2 SVGAGI. CDR3 length: 16 amino acids.

Note on this clonotype: Relative to the germline gene, one junction end is altered; a read error may explain this. The CDR3 region is CSVEGGRDRGSYEQCF. In DNA, the CDR3 is TGCAGCGTTGAAGGGGGCCGGGACAGGGGATCCTACGAGCAGTGCTTC. The chain joins TRBV29-1 to TRBJ2-7; 10 positions match TRBD1. The germline CDR1 and CDR2 sequences are SQVTM and ANQGSEA. CDR3 length: 16 residues.

The rearrangement uses TRBV24-1 and TRBJ2-7; D perhaps matches TRBD1 (6 bases). The CDR3 runs 15 residues. The ends were cut back, 2 bases at V and 0 bases at J, with 10 bases in the middle. Germline V gene lookup returns CDR1 KGHDR and CDR2 SFDVKD. In nucleotides, the CDR3 is TGTGCCACCAGTGATTCAGCCAGGGGCTCCTACGAGCAGTACTTC. This encodes CATSDSARGSYEQYF.

Many counts were recorded for this clonotype. This rearrangement joins TRBV12-3 or TRBV12-4 to TRBJ2-1; TRBD2 agrees at 14 bases. The CDR3 length is 15 residues. V lost 3 bases, J lost 6 bases, and 1 base stayed unmatched. The CDR3 DNA follows: TGTGCCAGCAGTTTGGGGACTAGCGGGAGCAATGAGCAGTTCTTC. Translation: CASSLGTSGSNEQFF.

In its sample, this clonotype was seen a few times. One junction end does not reproduce the germline sequence, and a read error may be involved. The chain carries TRBV6-1 and TRBJ1-2; D gene unclear. The CDR3 is 14 residues long. Germline lookup yields CDR1 MNHNS and CDR2 SASEGT. CDR3 sequence: CASIPGPFNHGYTF. The CDR3 DNA is TGTGCCAGCATTCCCGGACCTTTTAACCATGGCTACACCTTC.

This clonotype came up a few times. The chain couples TRBV28 to TRBJ2-3, with 8 bases aligning to TRBD1. This CDR3 is built from 13 residues. Unmatched junction bases numbered 5, after V lost 6 bases and J lost 6 bases. CDR1 is MDHEN and CDR2 is SYDVKM in the germline V gene. The CDR3 spells CASRLQGADTQYF. The CDR3 DNA is TGTGCCAGCAGACTCCAGGGGGCCGATACGCAGTATTTT.

This chain uses TRBV11-2 with TRBJ2-1; the match to TRBD1 covers 9 bases. V was clipped by 4 bases and J by 4 bases; unmatched bases: 14. CDR1 is SGHAT and CDR2 is FQNNGV in the germline V gene. This CDR3 has 18 residues. CDR3 sequence (DNA): TGTGCCAGCAGCTCGAAAAACCCCGGGACAGGGAATTACAATGAGCAGTTCTTC. This sequence encodes CASSSKNPGTGNYNEQFF.

This chain links TRBV7-8 with TRBJ1-6, with TRBD1 matching 8 bases. Germline CDR1 reads SGHVS; CDR2 reads FQNEAQ. J gave up 15 bases and V 2 bases, and 9 bases lay outside the gene matches. This CDR3 is built from 14 residues. CDR3 coding DNA: TGTGCCAGCAGCTTACTCGGGACAGGCATAGGCCTCCACTTT. Its protein is CASSLLGTGIGLHF.

The sample holds a few counts of this clonotype. Sequence at one end of the junction differs from germline and may be a read error. V and J are TRBV7-9 and TRBJ1-1, with D unresolved. From germline, CDR1 is SEHNR and CDR2 FQNEAQ (reference sequence). The CDR3 is 15 residues long. The CDR3 nucleotides are TGTGCCAGCAGCCTAGCGGGCCCCTCGAACACTGAAGCTTTCTTT. Amino acids: CASSLAGPSNTEAFF. The full variable domain, its missing parts supplied by reference TRBV7-9 and TRBJ1-1, is DTGVSQNPRHKITKRGQNVTFRCDPISEHNRLYWYRQTLGQGPEFLTYFQNEAQLEKSRLLSDRFSAERPKGSFSTLEIQRTEQGDSAMYLCASSLAGPSNTEAFFGQGTRLTVV.

Here the CDR3 reads CASSYNGAYEQYF. CDR3 in DNA: TGTGCCAGCAGTTACAACGGAGCCTACGAGCAGTACTTC. The J gene is TRBJ2-7, the V gene TRBV6-6; D remains ambiguous. Trimming removed 2 bases at V and 2 bases at J, with 7 bases between. Germline V gene data show CDR1 as MNHNY and CDR2 as SVGAGI (reference sequence). The CDR3 runs 13 residues.

This clonotype was seen more than once but under ten times. The gene calls are TRBV2 and TRBJ2-1; D not resolved. The germline CDR1 and CDR2 sequences are SNHLY and FYNNEI. CDR3 length: 12 amino acids. Trimming took off 3 bases at V and 8 bases at J, with 8 bases between the two ends. CDR3 protein: CASSEHFHEQFF. CDR3 sequence (DNA): TGTGCCAGCAGTGAGCATTTCCATGAGCAGTTCTTC.

V is TRBV19 and J is TRBJ2-2; weak D call: TRBD2 (5 bases). V lost 2 bases, J lost 6 bases, and 7 bases lay in between. Germline V CDR1 and CDR2: LNHDA, SQIVND (reference sequence). There are 13 residues in the CDR3. The DNA of the CDR3 is TGTGCCAGTAGTATAAGGCGGGCCGGGGAGCTGTTTTTT. Its translation: CASSIRRAGELFF.

The chain is built from TRBV28 and TRBJ2-7, with TRBD1 matching over 7 bases. The CDR3 loop spans 16 amino acids. The J segment lost 0 bases and the V segment lost 8 bases, leaving 13 bases of the junction unmatched. CDR1 is MDHEN and CDR2 is SYDVKM in the germline V gene. This chain's CDR3 is CASSPGTESSSYEQYF. DNA for the CDR3: TGTGCCAGCTCACCAGGGACAGAAAGTAGCTCCTACGAGCAGTACTTC.

This clonotype appeared a few times. The V and J genes are TRBV5-1 and TRBJ2-6; possibly TRBD1 or TRBD2 for D (5 bases each). Germline-derived CDR1 and CDR2 are SGHRS and YFSETQ. This CDR3 region has 18 residues. V gave up 0 bases and J gave up 4 bases, with 17 bases separating them. The CDR3 protein is CASSLGYYGDPGANVLTF. The CDR3 DNA reads as TGCGCCAGCAGCTTGGGGTATTACGGGGACCCCGGGGCCAACGTCCTGACTTTC. The variable domain in full, completed from reference TRBV5-1 and TRBJ2-6, reads KAGVTQTPRYLIKTRGQQVTLSCSPISGHRSVSWYQQTPGQGLQFLFEYFSETQRNKGNFPGRFSGRQFSNSRSEMNVSTLELGDSALYLCASSLGYYGDPGANVLTFGAGSRLTVL.

The sample holds a few counts of this clonotype. This chain links TRBV4-1 with TRBJ1-5; D is perhaps TRBD1 (5 bases). This CDR3 is built from 15 residues. V lost 4 bases, J lost 1 base, and 11 bases lay in between. CDR1 is MGHRA and CDR2 is YSYEKL in the germline V gene. DNA of the CDR3: TGCGCCAGCAGCCCGGGGGTCTGGAGCAATCAGCCCCAGCATTTT. Its translation: CASSPGVWSNQPQHF.

This clonotype was recorded a few times. This chain joins TRBV11-1 and TRBJ2-7; D might be TRBD2 (5 bases). V lost 5 bases, J lost 7 bases, and 21 bases lay in between. This CDR3 has 15 amino acids. Germline CDR1 is SGHAT and CDR2 is FQDESV (reference sequence). The chain's CDR3 is CASSRADLLFYEQYF. The CDR3, as DNA: TGTGCCAGCAGCCGAGCGGACCTACTTTTCTATGAGCAGTACTTC.

This clonotype was seen more than once but under ten times. This rearrangement joins TRBV12-3 or TRBV12-4 to TRBJ1-4; no firm D call. With 5 bases removed from V and 11 bases from J, the gap between germline ends came to 12 bases. The CDR3 covers 12 residues. CDR3 amino acids: CASSVTSGKLFF. The DNA of the CDR3 is TGTGCCAGCAGTGTAACCAGCGGGAAACTGTTTTTT.